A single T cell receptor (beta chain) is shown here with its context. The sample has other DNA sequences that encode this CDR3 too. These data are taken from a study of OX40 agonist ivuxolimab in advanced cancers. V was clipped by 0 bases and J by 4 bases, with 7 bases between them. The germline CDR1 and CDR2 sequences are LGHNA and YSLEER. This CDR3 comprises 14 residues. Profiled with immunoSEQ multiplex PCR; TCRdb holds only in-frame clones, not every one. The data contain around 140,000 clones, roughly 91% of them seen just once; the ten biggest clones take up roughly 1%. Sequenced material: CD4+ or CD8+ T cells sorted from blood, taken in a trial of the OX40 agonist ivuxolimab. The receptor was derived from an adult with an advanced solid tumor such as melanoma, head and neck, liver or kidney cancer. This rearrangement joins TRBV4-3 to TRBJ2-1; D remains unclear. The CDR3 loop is CASSQDVRYNEQFF. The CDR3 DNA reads TGCGCCAGCAGCCAAGATGTGAGGTACAATGAGCAGTTCTTC.